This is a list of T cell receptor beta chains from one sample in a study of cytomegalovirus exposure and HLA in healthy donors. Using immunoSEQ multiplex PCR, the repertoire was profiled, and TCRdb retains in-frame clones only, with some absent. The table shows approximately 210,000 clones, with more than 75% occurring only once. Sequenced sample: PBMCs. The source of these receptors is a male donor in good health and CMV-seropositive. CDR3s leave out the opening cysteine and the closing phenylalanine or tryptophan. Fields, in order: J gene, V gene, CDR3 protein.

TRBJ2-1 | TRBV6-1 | ASSPRGSLYEQF
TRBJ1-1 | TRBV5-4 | ASSLTYDRATEAF
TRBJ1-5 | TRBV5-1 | ASSLDVSGEPQH
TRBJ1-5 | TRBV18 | ASSQGQGGLQPQH
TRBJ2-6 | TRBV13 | ATKRTSGANVLT
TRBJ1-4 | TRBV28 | ASVPGTGGEKLF
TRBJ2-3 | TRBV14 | ASSQSISAVGTDTQY
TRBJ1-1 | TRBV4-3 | ASNDRGSTEAF
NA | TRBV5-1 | ASSGLDSYEQY
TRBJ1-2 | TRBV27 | ASSLRQGSGYT
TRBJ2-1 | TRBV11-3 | ASSLGGSVNEQF
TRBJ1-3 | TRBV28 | ASSIPDRVPASGNTIY
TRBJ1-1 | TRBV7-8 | ASSLGDRGRNTEAF
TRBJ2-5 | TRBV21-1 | ASTQEGGRAGETQY
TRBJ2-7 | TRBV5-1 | ASSPIDSSYEQY
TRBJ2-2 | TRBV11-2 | ASSLATGGYTGELF
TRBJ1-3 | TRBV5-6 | ASSLAMGPGTIY
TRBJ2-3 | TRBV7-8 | ASSWRRGDPTDTQY